This T cell receptor (beta chain) was identified during a study of beta chain features in type 1 diabetes. Broader study findings: VDJ junctions sequenced from type 1 diabetes patients showed fewer insertions and more deletions. Any role of HLA type in TCRB rearrangement remained unresolved here.

Sorting with CD45RO/CCR7/CD25/CD127/CD95/CD27 yielded naive, central memory, regulatory and stem-like memory CD4+ cells. All of the sorted populations showed purity greater than 98%. CDR3 length: 14 amino acids. Per the germline V gene, CDR1 is ENHRY and CDR2 is SYGVKD. Worth noting for this clone: Its specificity is unknown. The junction differs from germline at one of its ends, possibly a read error.

Of the isolated RNA, all was reverse transcribed, and so the sequenced material was expressed TCRB transcripts. TCRdb keeps only in-frame clones here, not all; method: immunoSEQ multiplex PCR. The sample lists roughly 400,000 clones, about 15% occurring once. The rearrangement links TRBV10-3 to TRBJ2-3; D is ambiguous. This sequence originates from a man aged 25-45 years in good health. The source material was naive CD4+ T cells from blood. DNA of the CDR3: TGTGCCATCAGAGCCAGTATTAGCACAGACACGCAGTATTTT. Residues: CAIRASISTDTQYF.